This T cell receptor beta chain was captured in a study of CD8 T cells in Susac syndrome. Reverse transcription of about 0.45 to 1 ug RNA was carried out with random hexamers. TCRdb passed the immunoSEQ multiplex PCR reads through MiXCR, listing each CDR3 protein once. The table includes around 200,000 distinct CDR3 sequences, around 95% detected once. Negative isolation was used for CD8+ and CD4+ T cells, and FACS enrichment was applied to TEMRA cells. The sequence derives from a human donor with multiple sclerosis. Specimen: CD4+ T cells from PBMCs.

Here the CDR3 reads CSVEKRGIYNEQFF. CDR3 bases: TGCAGCGTTGAGAAGCGGGGGATTTACAATGAGCAGTTCTTC. The genes are TRBV29-1 and TRBJ2-1, with TRBD2 matching 8 bases. This CDR3 contains 14 residues. V trimming: 3 bases; J trimming: 4 bases; junction bases outside the gene matches: 5. Germline-derived CDR1 and CDR2 are SQVTM and ANQGSEA.